This TCR beta chain was recovered during a study of cytomegalovirus exposure and HLA in healthy donors. In the case of this clone: Its antigen is currently unknown.

General observations from the study: Exclusion applied to some V segments, including TRBV6-2 and TRBV6-3, as they were indistinguishable.

The PCR was carried out with 60 Vbeta primers and 13 Jbeta primers. The method was immunoSEQ multiplex PCR; TCRdb's version includes in-frame clones alone and lacks a portion of them. The profile shows approximately 200,000 clones, about four fifths of them singletons. This CDR3 has 14 residues. Per germline, CDR1 LNHDA and CDR2 SQIVND (reference sequence). Trimming at V came to 6 bases and at J to 4 bases, leaving 5 bases not matched to a gene. Sequencing used PBMCs. This chain joins TRBV19 and TRBJ1-2, with 10 bases identical to TRBD1. The clonotype originates from a girl under 18 in good health and CMV-seropositive. The CDR3, as DNA: TGTGCCAGTAGAGGGACAGGGGTTTTCTATGGCTACACCTTC. This translates into CASRGTGVFYGYTF.